The clone carrying this T cell receptor beta chain has just one count. Its antigen is not known. This entry belongs to a study of blood T cells in healthy people across ages. Study conclusions and caveats: Per million T cells, TCR beta diversity dropped about linearly as age rose. The diversity estimates, figures obtained from one million T cells, were considered underestimates.

Healthy Russian Caucasian donors spanned ages about 6 to 100 years. For the second PCR, which ran for about 6 to 11 cycles, a sample-barcoded 5' primer and a J-beta primer mix were used. TCRdb ran MiXCR on the 5' RACE reads and lists one entry per CDR3 protein. The repertoire holds hundreds of thousands of distinct CDR3 sequences, with 58% as singletons. This CDR3 has 13 residues. V lost 7 bases to trimming and J lost 7 bases, with 17 bases between them. Germline-derived CDR1 and CDR2 are SQVTM and ANQGSEA. The V and J genes are TRBV29-1 and TRBJ1-5, with no clear D. Sequenced input: blood. This TCR was sampled from a man in his 60s in good health. CDR3 amino acids: CSALRERGQPQHF. The CDR3 coding sequence is TGCAGCGCCTTGAGGGAGCGGGGACAGCCCCAGCATTTT. The whole variable domain, remainder taken from reference TRBV29-1 and TRBJ1-5, is SAVISQKPSRDICQRGTSLTIQCQVDSQVTMMFWYRQQPGQSLTLIATANQGSEATYESGFVIDKFPISRPNLTFSTLTVSNMSPEDSSIYLCSALRERGQPQHFGDGTRLSIL.